Listed here are 5 T cell receptor beta chains from one sample, sequenced in a study of T-cell memory formation after mild COVID-19. TCRdb itself ran the 5' RACE reads through MiXCR, one entry per CDR3 protein. Here the sample spans a few hundred thousand distinct CDR3 sequences, under 15% being singletons. The sample comprised PBMCs or a T cell subset sorted from them (not recorded which). The receptors here all came from a man in his late teens or twenties who had mild COVID-19 (a few samples of this study predate the infection). Cell type and time point are not known.

This clonotype was detected only a few times. V is TRBV29-1 and J is TRBJ1-1, with 9 bases aligning to TRBD1. CDR1 is SQVTM, CDR2 ANQGSEA, per germline. The J segment lost 6 bases and the V segment lost 4 bases, leaving 6 bases of the junction unmatched. The CDR3 has 13 amino acids. CDR3 DNA sequence: TGCAGCGTTGGTAGGGACAGGGAGGCTGAAGCTTTCTTT. Protein sequence: CSVGRDREAEAFF.

This clonotype has only a few counts. The chain couples TRBV6-4 to TRBJ2-2; a possible D gene is TRBD1 (6 bases). Trimming stripped 1 base from V and 4 bases from J, with 13 bases between. Germline CDR1 reads MRHNA; CDR2 reads SNTAGT. This CDR3 is 16 amino acids long. CDR3 bases: TGTGCCAGCAGTGACTTCTCGACAGGAGCCACCGGGGAGCTGTTTTTT. Its protein is CASSDFSTGATGELFF.

This clonotype was observed at least ten times. This sequence joins TRBV12-3 or TRBV12-4 and TRBJ2-5; TRBD1 or TRBD2 may be the D gene (5 bases each). CDR3 length equals 12 residues. V lost 8 bases and J 2 bases, leaving 9 bases between the germline ends. CDR3 nucleotides: TGTGCCAGCCGGGACCCACAAGAGACCCAGTACTTC. Its translation: CASRDPQETQYF.

This clonotype was recorded a few times. This chain uses TRBV4-3 with TRBJ1-2; D unclear. In germline, CDR1 is LGHNA, CDR2 YSLEER. There are 13 residues in the CDR3. The V end lost 1 base, the J end lost 5 bases, and 8 bases lay between the germline ends. The CDR3: CASSQGRIYGYTF. As DNA, the CDR3 is TGCGCCAGCAGCCAAGGACGCATATATGGCTACACCTTC.

V is TRBV5-5 and J is TRBJ1-2; D is uncertain. V was shortened by 2 bases and J by 7 bases, with 9 bases between the two germline ends. The CDR3 loop spans 12 amino acids. CDR1 is SGHKS and CDR2 is YYEKEE in the germline V gene (reference sequence). DNA for the CDR3: TGTGCCAGCAGCTTATGGACGGTTGGCTACACCTTC. This translates into CASSLWTVGYTF.